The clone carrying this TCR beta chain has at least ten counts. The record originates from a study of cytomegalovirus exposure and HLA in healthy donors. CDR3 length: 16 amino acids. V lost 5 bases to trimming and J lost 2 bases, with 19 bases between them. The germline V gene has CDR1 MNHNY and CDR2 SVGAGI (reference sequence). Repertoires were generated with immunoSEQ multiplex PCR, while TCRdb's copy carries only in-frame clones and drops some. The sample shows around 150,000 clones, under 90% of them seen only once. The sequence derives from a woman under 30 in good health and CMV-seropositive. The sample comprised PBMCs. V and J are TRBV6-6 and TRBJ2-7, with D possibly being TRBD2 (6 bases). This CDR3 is CASSQYGTVGTYEQYF. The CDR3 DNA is TGTGCCAGCAGTCAATACGGGACTGTAGGGACCTACGAGCAGTACTTC.